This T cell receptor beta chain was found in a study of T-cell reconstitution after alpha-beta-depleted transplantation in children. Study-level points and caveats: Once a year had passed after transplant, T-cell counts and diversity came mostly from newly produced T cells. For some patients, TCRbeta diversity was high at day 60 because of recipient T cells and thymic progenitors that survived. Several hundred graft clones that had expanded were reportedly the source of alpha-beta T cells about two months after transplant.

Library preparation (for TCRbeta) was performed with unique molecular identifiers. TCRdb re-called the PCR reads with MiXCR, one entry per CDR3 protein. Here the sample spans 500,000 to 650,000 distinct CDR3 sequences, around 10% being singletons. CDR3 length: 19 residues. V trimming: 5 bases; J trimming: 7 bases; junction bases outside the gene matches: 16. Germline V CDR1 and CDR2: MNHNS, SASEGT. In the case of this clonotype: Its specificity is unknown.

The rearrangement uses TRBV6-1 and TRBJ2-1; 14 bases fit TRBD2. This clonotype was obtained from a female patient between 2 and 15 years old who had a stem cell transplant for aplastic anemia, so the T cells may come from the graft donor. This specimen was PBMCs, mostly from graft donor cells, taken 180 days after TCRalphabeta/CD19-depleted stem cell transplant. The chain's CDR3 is CASSTTWGSGTSGGNEQFF. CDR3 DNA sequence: TGTGCCAGCAGTACCACATGGGGCAGCGGGACTAGCGGGGGAAATGAGCAGTTCTTC.